This TCR beta chain was retrieved from a study of blood T cell repertoires in COVID-19 (TCRdb year 2020). For the wider study: Samples from collaborators originated in the United States, Italy and Spain and spanned both the acute and convalescent phases of COVID-19. The material from the prospective study consisted of cDNA or gDNA derived from T cells, B-cell-depleted T cells, or PBMCs. The dataset comprised deeply sampled blood TCRbeta repertoires from subjects exposed to, actively infected with, or recovered from COVID-19. A freely available public database, intended as a resource for researchers studying the immune response to SARS-CoV-2, is where the repertoires were released. The samples were drawn from two sources: the first 160 participants of the ongoing ImmuneRACE study, and about 1,300 subjects contributed by 6 global collaborators. Nearly every sample came with metadata listing a de-identified subject ID, COVID-19 status, age in years and sex. Where HLA class I and class II types were available, the types were taken from metadata supplied by the sample provider, not from assay-based typing.

Summary of the overall study and its limitations: The amount of clinical and demographic metadata varied by source and participant and was provided uncurated.

With regard to this clone: Its antigen target is currently unknown. Qualities for individual bases were not recorded, and no much larger clone is one base off.

The immunoSEQ Assay, a bias-controlled multiplex PCR, was used to amplify TCRbeta CDR3 regions from genomic DNA. The source study handled its data this way. The number of nucleated cells in each sample was estimated from the amplification of reference gene primers within the assay. To quantify the absolute abundance of each unique TCRbeta CDR3 rearrangement, sequence reads were collapsed and filtered. For each sample, productive Simpson clonality was calculated by taking the square root of Simpson's diversity index across productive rearrangements. TCRdb took this table from immuneACCESS and kept in-frame rearrangements with V and J called. Such tables lack part of the clones; where checked against another copy, unresolved V genes explain under half of the gap, and the rest is unexplained. V and J calls and clone size follow that table, whereas D and trimming were derived from the DNA. Recorded for this sample are 30,000 to 35,000 clones; 85% of them occurred a single time. The leading ten clones occupy 13% to 15% of the sample.

The collaborating institutions used their own protocols to collect whole blood in K2EDTA tubes. Collaborator samples were shipped for TCRbeta analysis as frozen whole blood, isolated PBMCs, or DNA extracted from either sample type. The CDR3 contains 14 residues, cysteine and phenylalanine counted. Only the CDR3 part of the read is kept: 42 bases, read in frame from the first base. Trimming takes 1 base off V and 7 bases off J; junction bases not matched to a gene: 2. Based on the germline V gene (reference sequence), the CDR1 and CDR2 sequences are LGHDT and YNNKEL. The sequence joins TRBV3-1 (or the pseudogene TRBV3-2) to TRBJ1-3; 9 of the junction bases match TRBD1. Sequenced: peripheral blood. The receptor was isolated from a human donor with acute or convalescent COVID-19. The donor label of this sample is uncertain. The CDR3 sequence is CASSQGTGVNTIYF. Read as DNA, the sequence is TGTGCCAGCAGCCAAGGGACAGGGGTCAACACCATATATTTT.